These 10 T cell receptor beta chains came from one sample sequenced in a study of cytomegalovirus exposure and HLA in healthy donors. PCR employed 60 Vbeta and 13 Jbeta primers. Libraries were prepared by immunoSEQ multiplex PCR; TCRdb keeps only in-frame clonotypes and omits some of them. The sample has 100,000 to 150,000 clones; 80% to 85% are singletons. Sequencing used PBMCs. The receptor source for this set is a man younger than 35 in good health and CMV-seronegative.

The chain employs TRBV28 and TRBJ1-2; 8 bases match TRBD1. CDR3 length: 17 amino acids. Germline V gene lookup returns CDR1 MDHEN and CDR2 SYDVKM. J gave up 4 bases and V 2 bases, and 12 bases lay outside the gene matches. The CDR3 bases are TGTGCCAGCAGTTTAAGGCGGCAGGGGGCGCGAGGCTATGGCTACACCTTC. This encodes CASSLRRQGARGYGYTF.

As DNA, the CDR3 is TGTGCCAGCAGCTTAGGGCGGAAAGTGGGCTACACCTTC. Translated, it gives CASSLGRKVGYTF. V and J are TRBV11-2 and TRBJ1-2; D remains ambiguous. Deletions cut 1 base from V and 8 bases from J, with 11 bases between. Germline CDR1 and CDR2: SGHAT and FQNNGV. The CDR3 length is 13 residues.

This chain joins TRBV4-3 and TRBJ2-7, with 7 bases fitting TRBD2. Germline V CDR1 and CDR2: LGHNA, YSLEER. The V segment lost 4 bases and the J segment 5 bases; nucleotides outside the gene matches: 11. The CDR3 loop spans 15 amino acids. The CDR3 loop reads CASSPRTRGGHEQYF. The DNA for the CDR3 is TGCGCCAGCAGCCCCCGGACTAGAGGAGGCCACGAGCAGTACTTC.

This chain joins TRBV29-1 and TRBJ1-2; D is possibly TRBD1 (5 bases). Trimming took off 5 bases at V and 2 bases at J, with 15 bases between the two ends. The CDR3 covers 14 residues. CDR1 SQVTM and CDR2 ANQGSEA come from the germline V gene. The CDR3 spells CSVNGDRQNYGYTF. In DNA form, the CDR3 reads TGCAGCGTTAATGGAGACAGACAAAACTATGGCTACACCTTC.

J is TRBJ1-6 and V is TRBV28; perhaps TRBD1 as D (6 bases). The CDR3 is made up of 13 amino acids. Deletions cut 4 bases from V and 14 bases from J, with 15 bases between. Germline V gene sequence: CDR1 MDHEN, CDR2 SYDVKM. CDR3 coding DNA: TGTGCCAGCAGTTACAGGGCAGTGCCCTCCCTCCACTTT. This translates into CASSYRAVPSLHF. The variable domain in full, with the rest retrieved from reference TRBV28 and TRBJ1-6, is DVKVTQSSRYLVKRTGEKVFLECVQDMDHENMFWYRQDPGLGLRLIYFSYDVKMKEKGDIPEGYSVSREKKERFSLILESASTNQTSMYLCASSYRAVPSLHFGNGTRLTVT.

This chain joins TRBV19 and TRBJ1-1, with D perhaps TRBD1 (6 bases). CDR3 length: 15 residues. Germline V gives CDR1 LNHDA, CDR2 SQIVND (reference sequence). The V end was cut by 10 bases, the J end by 0 bases, with 18 bases between. The CDR3 here is CATQGGRRMNTEAFF. Written as DNA, the CDR3 is TGTGCCACCCAAGGGGGACGGAGAATGAACACTGAAGCTTTCTTT. Variable domain in full (rest from reference TRBV19 and TRBJ1-1): DGGITQSPKYLFRKEGQNVTLSCEQNLNHDAMYWYRQDPGQGLRLIYYSQIVNDFQKGDIAEGYSVSREKKESFPLTVTSAQKNPTAFYLCATQGGRRMNTEAFFGQGTRLTVV.

The J gene is TRBJ1-5, the V gene TRBV27; D is unresolved. This CDR3 has 12 residues. Germline V lookup: CDR1 MNHEY, CDR2 SMNVEV (reference sequence). V was pared by 3 bases and J by 9 bases, with 9 bases between. The CDR3 loop is CASSLVGRPQHF. DNA for the CDR3: TGTGCCAGCAGTTTGGTCGGGAGGCCCCAGCATTTT.

The chain joins TRBV29-1 to TRBJ1-1; D is ambiguous. Germline-derived CDR1 and CDR2 are SQVTM and ANQGSEA. Trimming pared 7 bases from V and 3 bases from J, leaving 9 bases between. The CDR3 length is 11 residues. CDR3 region: CSAIAYTEAFF. In DNA, the CDR3 is TGCAGCGCGATAGCTTACACTGAAGCTTTCTTT. Full variable domain (rest looked up from reference TRBV29-1 and TRBJ1-1): SAVISQKPSRDICQRGTSLTIQCQVDSQVTMMFWYRQQPGQSLTLIATANQGSEATYESGFVIDKFPISRPNLTFSTLTVSNMSPEDSSIYLCSAIAYTEAFFGQGTRLTVV.

This clone appeared once. The chain combines TRBV27 with TRBJ1-5; D remains ambiguous. CDR1 and CDR2 (germline): MNHEY, SMNVEV (reference sequence). This CDR3 is built from 13 residues. Trimming removed 0 bases from V and 5 bases from J, with 5 bases in between. Written as DNA, the CDR3 is TGTGCCAGCAGTTTATCGGACTATCAGCCCCAGCATTTT. Protein: CASSLSDYQPQHF.

The J gene is TRBJ2-7, the V gene TRBV15; 7 bases are shared with TRBD1. Germline V CDR1 and CDR2: LNHNV, YYDKDF (reference sequence). V gave up 1 base and J gave up 2 bases; unmatched junction bases: 8. The CDR3 sequence is 16 residues long. CDR3 DNA sequence: TGTGCCACCAGCAGAGGTAGACAGGGTGGCCCCTACGAGCAGTACTTC. It yields the protein CATSRGRQGGPYEQYF.